This is a list of T cell receptor beta chains from one sample in a study of OX40 agonist ivuxolimab in advanced cancers. Sequencing used immunoSEQ multiplex PCR; TCRdb keeps in-frame clones, though not all of them. The repertoire holds some 50,000 clones, with 90% as singletons. The sequences come from CD4+ or CD8+ T cells sorted from blood, collected in a trial of the OX40 agonist ivuxolimab. The receptors shown here come from an adult with an advanced solid tumor such as melanoma, head and neck, liver or kidney cancer. Each CDR3 is given with its conserved first and last residue. The D gene is left open where the match is weak. Only some rows state a clone size, as once, few, many or a class for expanded clones.

size,J,V,D,DNA,CDR3
once,TRBJ1-2,TRBV28,-,TGTGCCAGCACGGGCACCACTAACTATGGCTACACCTTC,CASTGTTNYGYTF
-,TRBJ2-7,TRBV6-6,-,TGTGCCAGCAGTTACGGTTGGATGTACGAGCAGTACTTC,CASSYGWMYEQYF
-,TRBJ2-1,TRBV20-1,-,TGCAGTGCTGGTAACGGGGAAGAGCAGTTCTTC,CSAGNGEEQFF
-,TRBJ1-1,TRBV5-1,-,TGCGCCAGCAGCCCCAGCGGGCCGACGAACACTGAAGCTTTCTTT,CASSPSGPTNTEAFF
-,TRBJ2-4,TRBV15,TRBD2,TGTGCCACCAGCAGAGCCTGGACGGGGGGAAGAAACATTCAGTACTTC,CATSRAWTGGRNIQYF
-,TRBJ1-2,TRBV5-4,TRBD1,TGTGCCAGCACCCCGCGGCTCGGGACAGGGGTCCTTTATAGCTATGGCTACACCTTC,CASTPRLGTGVLYSYGYTF
-,TRBJ1-2,TRBV18,-,TGTGCCAGCTCAAGGGCACCCCAATCCCATGGCTACACCTTC,CASSRAPQSHGYTF
once,TRBJ2-2,TRBV7-3,TRBD2,TGTGCCAGCAGCTCCTCCGGGAGGGACACCGGGGAGCTGTTTTTT,CASSSSGRDTGELFF
-,TRBJ1-5,TRBV19,-,TGTGCCAGTAGTATGCAGCCGGGATCCAATCAGCCCCAGCATTTT,CASSMQPGSNQPQHF
-,TRBJ2-3,TRBV7-9,-,TGTGCCAGCAGCCCAGGAGGGTCAACAGGGCTGGGCACAGATACGCAGTATTTT,CASSPGGSTGLGTDTQYF